The 20 T cell receptor beta chains below were found in one sample sequenced in a study of T cell changes during pregnancy in multiple sclerosis. Clones were read by immunoSEQ multiplex PCR, and TCRdb kept only the in-frame ones, dropping some. The sample has over 35,000 clones; 94% are singletons. The source material was CD8+ T cells from peripheral blood mononuclear cells, sampled in the third trimester of pregnancy. These TCRs come from a female donor with multiple sclerosis, enrolled in a pregnancy study.

The chain employs TRBV7-9 and TRBJ2-7; D unresolved. Looked up from germline, CDR1 is SEHNR and CDR2 is FQNEAQ (reference sequence). The CDR3 is made up of 12 amino acids. Between the trimmed V and J ends, which lost 1 base and 3 bases, there was a span of 4 bases. CDR3 residues: CASSLGSYEQYF. The CDR3, as DNA: TGTGCCAGCAGCTTAGGTAGCTACGAGCAGTACTTC.

The chain is built from TRBV7-6 and TRBJ2-1; 8 positions agree with TRBD2. Germline CDR1 SGHVS, CDR2 FNYEAQ. This CDR3 region has 16 residues. Trimming removed 5 bases from V and 4 bases from J; junction bases left unmatched: 10. CDR3 in amino acids: CASSRGLSGRYNEQFF. The CDR3 nucleotides read TGTGCCAGCAGCCGAGGATTGAGCGGGAGATACAATGAGCAGTTCTTC.

The chain carries TRBV27 and TRBJ2-1; 7 positions agree with TRBD1. V lost 4 bases, J lost 6 bases, and 9 bases stayed unmatched. The CDR3 is made up of 15 amino acids. Germline-derived CDR1 and CDR2 are MNHEY and SMNVEV (reference sequence). CDR3 DNA sequence: TGTGCCAGCAGTTCCGGGACAGTGGGGTTCAATGAGCAGTTCTTC. This sequence encodes CASSSGTVGFNEQFF.

The J gene is TRBJ2-7, the V gene TRBV27, with 8 bases aligning to TRBD2. The junction had 12 bases not matched to a gene; V was cut back by 5 bases and J by 3 bases. The germline V gene has CDR1 MNHEY and CDR2 SMNVEV (reference sequence). This CDR3 is 16 amino acids long. CDR3 loop: CASSPMTLAGIYEQYF. CDR3 DNA: TGTGCCAGCAGTCCGATGACTCTAGCGGGCATCTACGAGCAGTACTTC.

This CDR3 is CASSPGGETQYF. The CDR3 DNA sequence: TGCGCCAGCAGCCCCGGGGGGGAGACCCAGTACTTC. The chain uses TRBV5-1 and TRBJ2-5; 7 bases agree with TRBD2. The V gene's germline CDR1 is SGHRS and CDR2 YFSETQ. Unmatched junction bases numbered 2, after V lost 4 bases and J lost 5 bases. The CDR3 runs 12 residues.

The chain recombines TRBV7-8 with TRBJ2-1; D ambiguous. Deletions cut 5 bases from V and 9 bases from J, with 8 bases between. Germline V gene data show CDR1 as SGHVS and CDR2 as FQNEAQ. The CDR3 runs 11 residues. CDR3: CASSANSEQFF. In DNA, the CDR3 is TGTGCCAGCAGCGCAAATAGTGAGCAGTTCTTC.

The genes are TRBV15 and TRBJ2-7; tentatively, D is TRBD2 (6 bases). The CDR3 has 13 amino acids. V lost 1 base to trimming and J lost 5 bases, with 9 bases between them. Germline V gene sequence: CDR1 LNHNV, CDR2 YYDKDF (reference sequence). The CDR3 DNA reads as TGTGCCACCAGCAGAGGACTAGAGGACGAGCAGTACTTC. Translating it yields CATSRGLEDEQYF.

The V gene is TRBV27, the J gene TRBJ2-7; 9 nucleotides align to TRBD2. Germline V gene lookup returns CDR1 MNHEY and CDR2 SMNVEV (reference sequence). The CDR3 consists of 15 residues. Trimming took 3 bases from V and 2 from J; bases not matched to a gene: 5. The CDR3 loop reads CASSFVREGPYEQYF. CDR3 sequence (DNA): TGTGCCAGCAGTTTTGTGCGGGAGGGCCCCTACGAGCAGTACTTC.

The chain recombines TRBV28 with TRBJ1-2, with a possible D match to TRBD1 (6 bases). V shed 3 bases and J shed 1 base, with 9 bases lying between them. This CDR3 comprises 14 residues. CDR1 and CDR2 from the germline V gene are MDHEN and SYDVKM. CDR3 residues: CASSFDRLNYGYTF. In DNA form, the CDR3 reads TGTGCCAGCAGTTTCGACAGGCTTAACTATGGCTACACCTTC.

This clone was seen only a few times. The chain uses TRBV27 and TRBJ2-5, with D possibly being TRBD2 (5 bases). The V end lost 10 bases, the J end lost 7 bases, and 25 bases lay between the germline ends. The CDR3 totals 15 residues. Germline CDR1 MNHEY, CDR2 SMNVEV (reference sequence). CDR3 nucleotides: TGTGCCACCACAGACCGCTTTTTAGCGCCGGGGACCCAGTACTTC. Its translation is CATTDRFLAPGTQYF.

This clone was seen a few times. The gene calls are TRBV28 and TRBJ2-7, with D possibly matching TRBD2 (5 bases). The CDR3 covers 14 residues. Germline V gives CDR1 MDHEN, CDR2 SYDVKM. Trimming pared 4 bases from V and 7 bases from J, leaving 17 bases between. The CDR3 reads CASSSPAGIGEQYF. CDR3 DNA: TGTGCCAGCAGTTCCCCCGCCGGGATCGGTGAGCAGTACTTC.

The CDR3 region is CASRDNGREQFF. DNA for the CDR3: TGTGCCAGCAGGGACAACGGGCGGGAGCAGTTCTTC. J is TRBJ2-1 and V is TRBV27; D possibly corresponds to TRBD1 (5 bases). CDR1 and CDR2 from the germline V gene are MNHEY and SMNVEV (reference sequence). With 6 bases removed from V and 10 bases from J, the gap between germline ends came to 13 bases. CDR3 size: 12 residues.

The chain uses TRBV18 and TRBJ1-2, with 7 bases fitting TRBD1. CDR1 KGHSH and CDR2 LQKENI come from the germline V gene. Unmatched junction bases numbered 10, after V lost 6 bases and J lost 0 bases. The CDR3 consists of 16 residues. The CDR3 region has the DNA TGTGCCAGCTCGTTAGGCCTTGGGACAGCTAACTATGGCTACACCTTC. It is translated as CASSLGLGTANYGYTF.

The gene calls are TRBV18 and TRBJ2-3; TRBD2 might be the D (5 bases). The CDR3 has 16 residues. In germline, CDR1 is KGHSH, CDR2 LQKENI. V lost 3 bases and J lost 1, with 14 bases in between. The CDR3 reads CASSPPGVGGTDTQYF. The CDR3 bases are TGTGCCAGCTCACCCCCCGGGGTGGGCGGCACAGATACGCAGTATTTT.

The V and J genes are TRBV28 and TRBJ2-7; 9 bases fit TRBD1. The CDR3 has 14 residues. Germline V gives CDR1 MDHEN, CDR2 SYDVKM. V lost 3 bases and J lost 3; bases outside the gene matches: 3. The CDR3, as DNA: TGTGCCAGCAGTTTCAGGACAGGGGACTACGAGCAGTACTTC. Its protein is CASSFRTGDYEQYF.

This clone was picked up one time. The chain employs TRBV29-1 and TRBJ2-1; 11 bases are shared with TRBD1. V lost 5 bases, J lost 4 bases, and 4 bases stayed unmatched. Germline V gene sequence: CDR1 SQVTM, CDR2 ANQGSEA. There are 14 residues in the CDR3. CDR3 residues: CSVTGQGAYNEQFF. The CDR3 region has the DNA TGCAGCGTTACCGGACAGGGGGCTTACAATGAGCAGTTCTTC.

The chain links TRBV7-9 to TRBJ2-1; 7 bases are shared with TRBD2. This CDR3 contains 14 residues. The V and J ends lost 4 bases and 4 bases, in that order; junction bases with no gene match: 4. Germline V gene sequence: CDR1 SEHNR, CDR2 FQNEAQ (reference sequence). CDR3 in amino acids: CASSSTAGYNEQFF. CDR3 bases: TGTGCCAGCAGCTCCACAGCGGGATACAATGAGCAGTTCTTC.

The V and J genes are TRBV5-4 and TRBJ2-7; the D gene is possibly TRBD2 (6 bases). This CDR3 region has 15 residues. Germline V gives CDR1 SGHNT, CDR2 YYREEE (reference sequence). Trimming cost V 0 bases and J 2 bases, with 12 bases left between them. The CDR3 reads CASSLGISGPYEQYF. The CDR3 DNA reads as TGTGCCAGCAGCTTGGGCATTAGCGGTCCCTACGAGCAGTACTTC.

This chain uses TRBV29-1 with TRBJ2-7, with 13 bases identical to TRBD2. There are 15 residues in the CDR3. V lost 6 bases, J lost 2 bases, and 7 bases stayed unmatched. CDR1 and CDR2 from the germline V gene are SQVTM and ANQGSEA. The CDR3 is CSVGTSGIGPYEQYF. CDR3 nucleotides: TGCAGCGTAGGGACTAGCGGGATTGGGCCCTACGAGCAGTACTTC.

The rearrangement links TRBV11-2 to TRBJ1-2; perhaps TRBD1 as D (6 bases). There are 12 residues in the CDR3. Trimming stripped 4 bases from V and 6 bases from J, with 9 bases between. Per the germline V gene, CDR1 is SGHAT and CDR2 is FQNNGV. CDR3 sequence reads: CASSSWTDGYTF. CDR3 coding DNA: TGTGCCAGCAGCTCCTGGACAGATGGCTACACCTTC.